This paragraph reports one TCR beta chain. Germline CDR1 MNHEY, CDR2 SMNVEV (reference sequence). The V and J ends lost 2 bases and 7 bases, in that order; junction bases with no gene match: 7. This CDR3 comprises 15 residues. Here immunoSEQ multiplex PCR was the method, and the copy in TCRdb shows in-frame clones only, minus some. The table has 12,000 or so clones, 35% seen once. The entry originates in a study of graft-versus-host responses after intestinal transplantation. Study results and caveats: The authors found GvH clones in recipient marrow, some appearing first in ileum or blood.

The authors combined 200,000 CFSE-labeled responder cells with 200,000 irradiated, violet-dye-labeled stimulator cells in plates. The chain couples TRBV27 to TRBJ2-1; 8 bases line up with TRBD2. The clonotype comes from a human patient who received an intestinal transplant. Specimen: alloreactive CD8+ T cells from a mixed lymphocyte reaction culture, collected before intestinal transplant. Specified subset: CFSE-low proliferating T cells sorted from roughly six-day pre-transplant mixed lymphocyte reaction (GvH or HvG direction). CDR3 DNA sequence: TGTGCCAGCAGTTTAACCAGCGGGGGTATTAATGAGCAGTTCTTC. As protein: CASSLTSGGINEQFF.